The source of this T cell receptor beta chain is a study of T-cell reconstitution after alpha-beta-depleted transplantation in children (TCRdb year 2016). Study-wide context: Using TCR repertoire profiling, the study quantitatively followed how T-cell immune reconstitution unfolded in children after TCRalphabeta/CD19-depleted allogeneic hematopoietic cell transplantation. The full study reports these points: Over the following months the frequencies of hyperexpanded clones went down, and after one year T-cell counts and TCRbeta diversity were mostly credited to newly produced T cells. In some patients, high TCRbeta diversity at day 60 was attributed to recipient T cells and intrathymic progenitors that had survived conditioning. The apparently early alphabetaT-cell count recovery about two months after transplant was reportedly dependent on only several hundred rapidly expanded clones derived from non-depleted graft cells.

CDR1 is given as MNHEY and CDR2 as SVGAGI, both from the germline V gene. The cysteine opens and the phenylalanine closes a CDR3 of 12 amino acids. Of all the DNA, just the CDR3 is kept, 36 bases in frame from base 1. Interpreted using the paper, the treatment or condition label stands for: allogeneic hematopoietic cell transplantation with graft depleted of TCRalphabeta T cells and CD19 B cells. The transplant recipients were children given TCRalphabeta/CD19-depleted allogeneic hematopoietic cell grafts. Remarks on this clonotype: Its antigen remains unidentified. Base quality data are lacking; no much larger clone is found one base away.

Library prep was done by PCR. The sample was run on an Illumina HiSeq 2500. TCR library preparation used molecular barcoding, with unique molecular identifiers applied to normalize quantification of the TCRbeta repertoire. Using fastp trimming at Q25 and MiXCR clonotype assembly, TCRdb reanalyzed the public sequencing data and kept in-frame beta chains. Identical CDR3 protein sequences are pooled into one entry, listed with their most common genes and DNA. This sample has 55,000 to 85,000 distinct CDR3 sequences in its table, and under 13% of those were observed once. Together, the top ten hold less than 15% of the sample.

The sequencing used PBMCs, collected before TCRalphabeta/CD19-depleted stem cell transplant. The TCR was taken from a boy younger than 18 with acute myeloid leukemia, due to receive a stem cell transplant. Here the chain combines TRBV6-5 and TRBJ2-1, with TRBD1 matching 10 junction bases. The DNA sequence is TGTGCTGCGGGACAGGGGATCAATGAGCAGTTCTTC. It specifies CAAGQGINEQFF.